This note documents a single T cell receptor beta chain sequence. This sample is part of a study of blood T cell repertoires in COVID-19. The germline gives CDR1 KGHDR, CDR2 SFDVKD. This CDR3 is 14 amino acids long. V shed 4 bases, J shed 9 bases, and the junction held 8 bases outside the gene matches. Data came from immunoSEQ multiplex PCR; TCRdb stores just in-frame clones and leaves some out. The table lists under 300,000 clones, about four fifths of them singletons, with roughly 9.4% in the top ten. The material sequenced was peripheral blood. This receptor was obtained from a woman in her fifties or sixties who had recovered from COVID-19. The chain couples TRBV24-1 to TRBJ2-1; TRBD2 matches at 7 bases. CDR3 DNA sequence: TGTGCCACCAGTGAGACCGGGACTACGGCTGAGCAGTTCTTC. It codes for CATSETGTTAEQFF.